The clone carrying this T cell receptor beta chain was recorded many times. The CDR3 has 15 residues. CDR1 is SGDLS, CDR2 YYNGEE, per germline. V lost 3 bases to trimming and J lost 0 bases; unmatched junction nucleotides: 2. These data belong to a study of neurological immune-mediated disorders. Synthesis of cDNA was accomplished via 5'RACE employing 10-nucleotide random UMIs. TCRdb re-called the 5' RACE reads through MiXCR, storing one row per CDR3 protein. This table holds some 15,000 distinct CDR3 sequences, 5.5% to 7% found once. The chain joins TRBV9 to TRBJ2-1, with 8 nucleotides matching TRBD2. The TCR sequence derives from a woman in her thirties or forties in good health. Sequencing input: CD8+ T cells from blood. The CDR3 reads CASSAGGASYNEQFF. CDR3 DNA sequence: TGTGCCAGCAGCGCCGGGGGGGCCTCCTACAATGAGCAGTTCTTC.